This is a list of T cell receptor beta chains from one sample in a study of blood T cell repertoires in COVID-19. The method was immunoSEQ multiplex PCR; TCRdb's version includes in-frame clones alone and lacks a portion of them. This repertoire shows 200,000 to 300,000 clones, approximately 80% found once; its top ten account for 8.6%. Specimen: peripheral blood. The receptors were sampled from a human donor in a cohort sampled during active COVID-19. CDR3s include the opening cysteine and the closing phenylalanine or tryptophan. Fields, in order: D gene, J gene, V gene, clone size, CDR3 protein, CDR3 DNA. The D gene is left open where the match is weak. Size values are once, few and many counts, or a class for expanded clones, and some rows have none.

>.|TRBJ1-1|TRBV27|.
CASSPTPTDNTEAFF
TGTGCCAGCAGCCCCACCCCGACAGATAACACTGAAGCTTTCTTT
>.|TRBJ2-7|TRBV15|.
CATSRSVGDYEQYF
TGTGCCACCAGCCGCTCCGTCGGTGACTACGAGCAGTACTTC
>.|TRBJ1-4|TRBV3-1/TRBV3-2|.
CASSQRSPRGARANEKLFF
TGTGCCAGCAGCCAACGCTCCCCGCGGGGGGCGAGGGCTAATGAAAAACTGTTTTTT
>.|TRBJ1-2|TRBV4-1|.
CASSLSTASYGYTF
TGCGCCAGCAGCTTATCCACGGCTAGCTATGGCTACACCTTC
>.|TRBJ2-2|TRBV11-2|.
CASGGRTTGELFF
TGTGCCAGCGGGGGGAGGACCACCGGGGAGCTGTTTTTT
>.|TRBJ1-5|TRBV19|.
CASSPDLTPNQPQHF
TGTGCCAGTAGTCCAGACTTGACGCCTAATCAGCCCCAGCATTTT
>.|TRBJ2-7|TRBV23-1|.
CASSKSGSSYEQYF
TGCGCCAGCAGTAAAAGCGGAAGCTCCTACGAGCAGTACTTC
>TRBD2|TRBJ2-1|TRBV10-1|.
CASSERSGRANEQFF
TGCGCCAGCAGTGAGAGGAGCGGGAGGGCCAATGAGCAGTTCTTC
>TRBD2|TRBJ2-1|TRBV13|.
CASNTRGGIGKFF
TGTGCCAGCAACACCCGGGGGGGGATAGGCAAGTTCTTC
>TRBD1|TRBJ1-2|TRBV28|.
CASSLWDAGTGYGYTF
TGTGCCAGCAGCTTATGGGATGCCGGGACAGGCTATGGCTACACCTTC
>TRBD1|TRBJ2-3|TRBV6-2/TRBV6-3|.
CASSLDRGRSTDTQYF
TGTGCCAGCAGCCTCGACAGGGGACGGAGCACAGATACGCAGTATTTT
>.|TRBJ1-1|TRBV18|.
CASSPNSGFGTEAFF
TGTGCCAGCTCACCAAATTCGGGGTTTGGTACTGAAGCTTTCTTT
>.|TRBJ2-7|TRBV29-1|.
CSVEEGTGEQYF
TGCAGCGTTGAAGAAGGCACGGGGGAGCAGTACTTC
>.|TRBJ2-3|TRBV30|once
CAFKGGPPDTQYF
TGTGCCTTCAAGGGGGGGCCCCCAGATACGCAGTATTTT
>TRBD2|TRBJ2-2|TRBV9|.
CASSTGTSGRPGELFF
TGTGCCAGCAGCACCGGGACTAGCGGGAGGCCCGGGGAGCTGTTTTTT
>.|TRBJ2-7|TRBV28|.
CASSFIFAGGYSYEQYF
.